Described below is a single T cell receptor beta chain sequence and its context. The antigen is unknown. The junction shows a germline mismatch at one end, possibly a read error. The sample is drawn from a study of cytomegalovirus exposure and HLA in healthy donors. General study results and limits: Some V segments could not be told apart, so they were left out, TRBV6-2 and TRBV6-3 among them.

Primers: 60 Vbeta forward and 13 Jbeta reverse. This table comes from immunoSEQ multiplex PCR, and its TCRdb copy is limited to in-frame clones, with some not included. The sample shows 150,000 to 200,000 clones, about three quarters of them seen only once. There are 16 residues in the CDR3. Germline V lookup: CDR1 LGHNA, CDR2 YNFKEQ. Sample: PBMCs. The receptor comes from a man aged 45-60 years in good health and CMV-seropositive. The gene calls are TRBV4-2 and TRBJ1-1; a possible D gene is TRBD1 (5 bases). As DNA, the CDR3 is TGTGCCAGCAGCCAAGATCCCTGGGGGGAAAACACTGAAGCTTCCTTT. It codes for CASSQDPWGENTEASF.